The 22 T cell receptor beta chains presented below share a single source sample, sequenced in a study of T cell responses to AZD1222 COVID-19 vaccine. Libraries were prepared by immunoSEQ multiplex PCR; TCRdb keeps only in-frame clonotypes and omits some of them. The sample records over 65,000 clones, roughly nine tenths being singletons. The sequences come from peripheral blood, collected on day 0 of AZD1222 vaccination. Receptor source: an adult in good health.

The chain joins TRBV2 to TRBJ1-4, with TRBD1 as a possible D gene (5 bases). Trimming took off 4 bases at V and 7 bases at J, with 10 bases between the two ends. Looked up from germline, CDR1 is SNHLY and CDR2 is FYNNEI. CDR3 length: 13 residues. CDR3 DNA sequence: TGTGCCAGCAGTGCCGGGGACGCTGAAAAACTGTTTTTT. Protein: CASSAGDAEKLFF.

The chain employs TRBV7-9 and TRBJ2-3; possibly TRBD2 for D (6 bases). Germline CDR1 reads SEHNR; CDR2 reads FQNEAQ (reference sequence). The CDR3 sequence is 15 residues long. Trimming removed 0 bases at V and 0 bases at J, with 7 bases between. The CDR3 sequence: CASSLARGSTDTQYF. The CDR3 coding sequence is TGTGCCAGCAGCTTAGCGCGGGGAAGCACAGATACGCAGTATTTT. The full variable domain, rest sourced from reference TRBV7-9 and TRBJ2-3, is DTGVSQNPRHKITKRGQNVTFRCDPISEHNRLYWYRQTLGQGPEFLTYFQNEAQLEKSRLLSDRFSAERPKGSFSTLEIQRTEQGDSAMYLCASSLARGSTDTQYFGPGTRLTVL.

In nucleotides, the CDR3 is TGTGCCAGCTCACCACCGGGACAGGGAGACACTGAAGCTTTCTTT. Translation: CASSPPGQGDTEAFF. The chain uses TRBV18 and TRBJ1-1, with TRBD1 identical over 9 bases. Germline V lookup: CDR1 KGHSH, CDR2 LQKENI. The CDR3 consists of 15 residues. Trimming cost V 0 bases and J 3 bases; bases outside gene matches: 2.

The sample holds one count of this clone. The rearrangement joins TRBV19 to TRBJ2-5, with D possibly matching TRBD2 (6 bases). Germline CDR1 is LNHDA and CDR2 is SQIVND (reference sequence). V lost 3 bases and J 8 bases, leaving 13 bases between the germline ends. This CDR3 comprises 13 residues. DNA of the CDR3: TGTGCCAGTAGTATCCGGGACTCCCAAACCCAGTACTTC. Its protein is CASSIRDSQTQYF.

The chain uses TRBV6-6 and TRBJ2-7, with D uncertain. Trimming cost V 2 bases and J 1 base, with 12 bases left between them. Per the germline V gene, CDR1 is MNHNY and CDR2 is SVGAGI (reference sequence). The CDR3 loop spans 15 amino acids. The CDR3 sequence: CASSYPADGSYEQYF. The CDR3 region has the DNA TGTGCCAGCAGTTACCCCGCGGACGGTTCCTACGAGCAGTACTTC.

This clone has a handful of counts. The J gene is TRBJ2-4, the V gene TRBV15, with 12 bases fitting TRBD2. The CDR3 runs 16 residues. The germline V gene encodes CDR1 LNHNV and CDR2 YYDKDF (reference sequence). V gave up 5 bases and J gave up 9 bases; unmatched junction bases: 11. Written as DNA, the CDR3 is TGTGCCACCAGCCCAAGACTAGCGGGAGAGCGGGTCATTCAGTACTTC. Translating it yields CATSPRLAGERVIQYF.

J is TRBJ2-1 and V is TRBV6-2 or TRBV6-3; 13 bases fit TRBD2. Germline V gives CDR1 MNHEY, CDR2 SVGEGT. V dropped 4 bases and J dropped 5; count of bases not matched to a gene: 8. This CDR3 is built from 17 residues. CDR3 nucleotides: TGTGCCAGCAGTTTCTTTTCGACTAGCGGGAGGAACAATGAGCAGTTCTTC. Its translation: CASSFFSTSGRNNEQFF.

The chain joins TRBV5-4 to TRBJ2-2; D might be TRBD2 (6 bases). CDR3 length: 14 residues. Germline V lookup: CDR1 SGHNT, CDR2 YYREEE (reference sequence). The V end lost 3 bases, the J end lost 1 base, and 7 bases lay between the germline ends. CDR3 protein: CASSWDLNTGELFF. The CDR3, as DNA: TGTGCCAGCAGCTGGGACTTGAACACCGGGGAGCTGTTTTTT. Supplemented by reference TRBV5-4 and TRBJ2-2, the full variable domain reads ETGVTQSPTHLIKTRGQQVTLRCSSQSGHNTVSWYQQALGQGPQFIFQYYREEENGRGNFPPRFSGLQFPNYSSELNVNALELDDSALYLCASSWDLNTGELFFGEGSRLTVL.

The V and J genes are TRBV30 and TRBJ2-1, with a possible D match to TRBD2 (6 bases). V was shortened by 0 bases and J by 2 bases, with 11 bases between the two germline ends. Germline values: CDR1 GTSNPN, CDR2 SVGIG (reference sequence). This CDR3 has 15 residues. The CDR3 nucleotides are TGTGCCTGGAGTGTACTTGGAGGGGCCTACAATGAGCAGTTCTTC. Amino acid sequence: CAWSVLGGAYNEQFF.

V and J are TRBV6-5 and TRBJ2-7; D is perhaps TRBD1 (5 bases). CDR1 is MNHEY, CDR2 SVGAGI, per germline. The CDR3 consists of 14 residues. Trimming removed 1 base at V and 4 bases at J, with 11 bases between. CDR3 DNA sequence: TGTGCCAGCAGTTACTTGACAGACCCATACGAGCAGTACTTC. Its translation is CASSYLTDPYEQYF.

CDR3 in amino acids: CASKTGASTGELFF. In DNA, the CDR3 is TGTGCCAGTAAAACAGGGGCCTCCACCGGGGAGCTGTTTTTT. The chain recombines TRBV19 with TRBJ2-2, with TRBD1 matching over 7 bases. Germline trimming cut 7 bases from V and 4 bases from J; bases unmatched to any gene: 6. Per germline, CDR1 LNHDA and CDR2 SQIVND (reference sequence). The CDR3 has 14 amino acids. The full variable domain, its missing parts supplied by reference TRBV19 and TRBJ2-2, is DGGITQSPKYLFRKEGQNVTLSCEQNLNHDAMYWYRQDPGQGLRLIYYSQIVNDFQKGDIAEGYSVSREKKESFPLTVTSAQKNPTAFYLCASKTGASTGELFFGEGSRLTVL.

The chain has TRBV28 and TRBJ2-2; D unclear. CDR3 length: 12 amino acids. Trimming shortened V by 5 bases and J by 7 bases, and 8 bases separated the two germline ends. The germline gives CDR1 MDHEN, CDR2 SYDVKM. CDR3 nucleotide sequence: TGTGCCAGCAGTCCTCCGGTCGGGGAGCTGTTTTTT. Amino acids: CASSPPVGELFF.

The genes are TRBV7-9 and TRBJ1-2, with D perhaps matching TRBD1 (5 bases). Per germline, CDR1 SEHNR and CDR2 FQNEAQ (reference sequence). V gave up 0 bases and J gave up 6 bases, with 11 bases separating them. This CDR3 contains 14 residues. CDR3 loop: CASSLAFGGDGYTF. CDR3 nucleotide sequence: TGTGCCAGCAGCTTAGCATTCGGGGGAGATGGCTACACCTTC.

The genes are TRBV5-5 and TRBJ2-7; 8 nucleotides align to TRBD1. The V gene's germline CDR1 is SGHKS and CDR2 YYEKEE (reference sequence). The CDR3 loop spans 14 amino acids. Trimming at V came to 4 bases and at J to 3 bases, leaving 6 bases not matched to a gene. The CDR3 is CASSHGQGHYEQYF. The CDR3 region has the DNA TGTGCCAGCAGCCATGGACAGGGACACTACGAGCAGTACTTC.

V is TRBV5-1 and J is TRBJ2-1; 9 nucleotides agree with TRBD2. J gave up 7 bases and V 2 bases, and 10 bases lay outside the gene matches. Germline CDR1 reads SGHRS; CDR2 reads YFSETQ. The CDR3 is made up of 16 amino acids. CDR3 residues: CASSFMGLAGRNEQFF. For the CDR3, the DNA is TGCGCCAGCAGCTTCATGGGGCTAGCGGGGAGGAATGAGCAGTTCTTC. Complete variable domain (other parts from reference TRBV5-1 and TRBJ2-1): KAGVTQTPRYLIKTRGQQVTLSCSPISGHRSVSWYQQTPGQGLQFLFEYFSETQRNKGNFPGRFSGRQFSNSRSEMNVSTLELGDSALYLCASSFMGLAGRNEQFFGPGTRLTVL.

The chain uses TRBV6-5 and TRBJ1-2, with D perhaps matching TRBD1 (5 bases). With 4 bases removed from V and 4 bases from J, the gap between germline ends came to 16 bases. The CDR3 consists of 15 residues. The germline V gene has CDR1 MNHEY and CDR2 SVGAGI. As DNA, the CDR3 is TGTGCCAGCAGTTTTACCCCGACAGCGAGCTATGGCTACACCTTC. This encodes CASSFTPTASYGYTF.

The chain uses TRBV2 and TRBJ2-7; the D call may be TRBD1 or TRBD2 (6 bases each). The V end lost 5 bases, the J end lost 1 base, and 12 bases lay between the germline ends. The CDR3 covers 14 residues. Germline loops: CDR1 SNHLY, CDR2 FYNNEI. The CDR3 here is CASSHSGASYEQYF. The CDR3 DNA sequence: TGTGCCAGCAGTCACTCGGGGGCGTCCTACGAGCAGTACTTC.

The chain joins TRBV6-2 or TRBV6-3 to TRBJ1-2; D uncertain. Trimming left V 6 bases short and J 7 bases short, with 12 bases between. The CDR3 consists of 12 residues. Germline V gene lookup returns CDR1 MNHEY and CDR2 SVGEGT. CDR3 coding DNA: TGTGCCAGCAGCCCCGAAGCACTTGGCTACACCTTC. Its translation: CASSPEALGYTF.

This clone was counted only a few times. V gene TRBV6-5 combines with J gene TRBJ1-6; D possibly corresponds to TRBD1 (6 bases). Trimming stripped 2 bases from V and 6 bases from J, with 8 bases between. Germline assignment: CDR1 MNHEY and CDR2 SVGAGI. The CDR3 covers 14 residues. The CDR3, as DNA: TGTGCCAGCAGTTACGGCAGGGGTAATTCACCCCTCCACTTT. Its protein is CASSYGRGNSPLHF.

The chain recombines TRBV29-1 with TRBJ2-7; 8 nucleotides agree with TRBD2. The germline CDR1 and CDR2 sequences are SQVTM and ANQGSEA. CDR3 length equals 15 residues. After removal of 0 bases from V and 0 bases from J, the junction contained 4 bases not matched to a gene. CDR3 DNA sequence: TGCAGCGTTGAAGATTGGAGCGGGGGCTCCTACGAGCAGTACTTC. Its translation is CSVEDWSGGSYEQYF.

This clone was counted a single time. The CDR3 DNA is TGTGCCAGCAGCCCCAGGGCTAGCGGGAGTTCCACAGATACGCAGTATTTT. Translation gives CASSPRASGSSTDTQYF. The V gene is TRBV9, the J gene TRBJ2-3; 10 bases are shared with TRBD2. The V segment lost 4 bases and the J segment 2 bases; nucleotides outside the gene matches: 10. The CDR3 has 17 amino acids. From germline, CDR1 is SGDLS and CDR2 YYNGEE.

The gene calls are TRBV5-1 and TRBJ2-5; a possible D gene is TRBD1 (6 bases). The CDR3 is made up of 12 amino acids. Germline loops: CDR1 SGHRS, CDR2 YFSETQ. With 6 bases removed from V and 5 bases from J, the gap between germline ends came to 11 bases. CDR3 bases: TGCGCCAGCAACAGGGATCGCGAGACCCAGTACTTC. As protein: CASNRDRETQYF.